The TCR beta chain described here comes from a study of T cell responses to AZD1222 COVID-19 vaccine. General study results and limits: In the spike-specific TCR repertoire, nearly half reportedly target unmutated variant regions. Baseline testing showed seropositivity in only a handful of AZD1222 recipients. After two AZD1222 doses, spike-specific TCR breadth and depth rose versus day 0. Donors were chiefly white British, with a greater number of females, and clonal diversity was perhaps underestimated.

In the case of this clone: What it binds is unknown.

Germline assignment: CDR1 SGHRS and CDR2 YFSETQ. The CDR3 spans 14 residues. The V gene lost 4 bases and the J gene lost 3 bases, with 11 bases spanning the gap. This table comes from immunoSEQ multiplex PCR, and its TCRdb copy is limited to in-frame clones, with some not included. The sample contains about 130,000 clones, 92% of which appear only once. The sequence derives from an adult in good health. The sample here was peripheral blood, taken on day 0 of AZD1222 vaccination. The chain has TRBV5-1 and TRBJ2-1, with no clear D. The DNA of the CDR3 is TGCGCCAGCAGCCTGGGTGGCGACTACAATGAGCAGTTCTTC. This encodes CASSLGGDYNEQFF.